These T cell receptor beta chains were read from a single sample in a study of OX40 agonist ivuxolimab in advanced cancers. The method was immunoSEQ multiplex PCR; TCRdb's version includes in-frame clones alone and lacks a portion of them. This repertoire shows some 100,000 clones, 85% to 90% found once; its top ten account for 0.79%. Sequencing was performed on CD4+ or CD8+ T cells sorted from blood, taken in a trial of the OX40 agonist ivuxolimab. All receptors derive from an adult with an advanced solid tumor such as melanoma, head and neck, liver or kidney cancer. The CDR3 runs from the conserved cysteine through the conserved F or W. A D gene is named only where the DNA matches it firmly. Size is omitted from some rows. Given values are once, few, many or a class for expanded clones.

D: NA
size: NA
V: TRBV6-5
J: TRBJ2-3
DNA: TGTGCCAGCAGAAGAAAACCGGACAGCACAGATACGCAGTATTTT
CDR3: CASRRKPDSTDTQYF

D: NA
size: NA
V: TRBV6-1
J: TRBJ2-3
DNA: TGTGCCAGCAGGGGGGGACGGCACACAGATACGCAGTATTTT
CDR3: CASRGGRHTDTQYF

D: TRBD1
size: NA
V: TRBV7-7
J: TRBJ1-2
DNA: TGTGCCAGCAGGACAGGGCAGGGTGGGTATGGCTACACCTTC
CDR3: CASRTGQGGYGYTF

D: NA
size: NA
V: TRBV28
J: TRBJ2-3
DNA: TGTGCCAGCAGTTTTGGGTCGGGTCACACAGATACGCAGTATTTT
CDR3: CASSFGSGHTDTQYF

D: NA
size: NA
V: TRBV5-1
J: TRBJ1-4
DNA: TGCGCCAGCAGCCCTGGGGCATCTGTTAATGAAAAACTGTTTTTT
CDR3: CASSPGASVNEKLFF

D: TRBD1
size: NA
V: TRBV27
J: TRBJ1-2
DNA: TGTGCCAGCAGTTTAGAGGGACAGGGTACCACTAACTATGGCTACACCTTC
CDR3: CASSLEGQGTTNYGYTF

D: TRBD2
size: NA
V: TRBV7-7
J: TRBJ2-3
DNA: TGTGCCAGCAGCTTAGAAAGGACTAGCGGGGGATCGAGCACAGATACGCAGTATTTT
CDR3: CASSLERTSGGSSTDTQYF

D: TRBD1
size: NA
V: TRBV5-5
J: TRBJ1-5
DNA: TGTGCCAGCAGCCCGGGACAGGGTCCTTATAGCAATCAGCCCCAGCATTTT
CDR3: CASSPGQGPYSNQPQHF

D: NA
size: NA
V: TRBV18
J: TRBJ1-1
DNA: TGTGCCAGCTCACCAGTGTCCGTAGCAGGGTCTTCTGAAGCTTTCTTT
CDR3: CASSPVSVAGSSEAFF

D: TRBD2
size: NA
V: TRBV10-2
J: TRBJ2-5
DNA: TGCGCCAGTGTAGCGGGGGGGCCCGGAGAGACCCAGTACTTC
CDR3: CASVAGGPGETQYF

D: NA
size: NA
V: TRBV6-5
J: TRBJ2-7
DNA: TGTGCCAGCAGGGAGGAAGGAGGATACGAGCAGTACTTC
CDR3: CASREEGGYEQYF

D: NA
size: NA
V: TRBV6-1
J: TRBJ2-2
DNA: TGTGCCAGCAGTGCCGGGGTGAACACCGGGGAGCTGTTTTTT
CDR3: CASSAGVNTGELFF

D: TRBD1
size: NA
V: TRBV30
J: TRBJ1-5
DNA: TGTGCCTGGAGTGGCACAGGGGGCATTCAGCCCCAGCATTTT
CDR3: CAWSGTGGIQPQHF

D: NA
size: NA
V: TRBV5-4
J: TRBJ1-2
DNA: TGTGCCAGCAGCTTAGTCCTGACCCGGGCCCCTTATGGCTACACCTTC
CDR3: CASSLVLTRAPYGYTF

D: TRBD2
size: NA
V: TRBV30
J: TRBJ2-2
DNA: TGTGCCTGGAATAGCGGACTAGCGGGAGGTGGCGGGGAGCTGTTTTTT
CDR3: CAWNSGLAGGGGELFF

D: NA
size: once
V: TRBV7-9
J: TRBJ1-2
DNA: TGTGCCAGCAGCTTTCGGCAGATCTATGGCTACACCTTC
CDR3: CASSFRQIYGYTF

D: NA
size: NA
V: TRBV2
J: TRBJ1-2
DNA: TGTGCCAGCAGAGCCCCCGGGAATAGAGGGAGTCATGGCTACACCTTC
CDR3: CASRAPGNRGSHGYTF

D: NA
size: NA
V: TRBV4-2
J: TRBJ2-6
DNA: TGTGCCAGCAGCCCTATGGGCTCTGGGGCCAACGTCCTGACTTTC
CDR3: CASSPMGSGANVLTF

D: TRBD1
size: NA
V: TRBV5-1
J: TRBJ2-1
DNA: TGCGCCAGCAGCTCCGGGACAGGGGAGAACAATGAGCAGTTCTTC
CDR3: CASSSGTGENNEQFF

D: TRBD2
size: NA
V: TRBV10-1
J: TRBJ2-5
DNA: TGCGCCAGCAGTGAGGGACTAGCGGGCCTCCAAGAGACCCAGTACTTC
CDR3: CASSEGLAGLQETQYF

D: TRBD1
size: NA
V: TRBV6-6
J: TRBJ1-2
DNA: TGTGCCAGCAGCCCCGGGGACAGGGGGCAGGGTGGCTACACCTTC
CDR3: CASSPGDRGQGGYTF

D: NA
size: NA
V: TRBV14
J: TRBJ1-1
DNA: TGTGCCAGCAGCCAACAGCTGAACACTGAAGCTTTCTTT
CDR3: CASSQQLNTEAFF

D: NA
size: NA
V: TRBV28
J: TRBJ1-1
DNA: TGTGCCAGCAGTTTATTAGGGGAAGCTTTCTTT
CDR3: CASSLLGEAFF

D: NA
size: NA
V: TRBV29-1
J: TRBJ2-1
DNA: TGCAGCGTTAAAGGTTGGGTTAGGAATGAGCAGTTCTTC
CDR3: CSVKGWVRNEQFF

D: TRBD2
size: NA
V: TRBV18
J: TRBJ2-3
DNA: TGTGCCAGCTCACCACCTCGCGGGGGGGCCGAGGAAGATACGCAGTATTTT
CDR3: CASSPPRGGAEEDTQYF

D: NA
size: NA
V: TRBV4-1
J: TRBJ2-4
DNA: TGCGCCAGCAGCCCCACAGGGTTAAACATTCAGTACTTC
CDR3: CASSPTGLNIQYF

D: NA
size: NA
V: TRBV20-1
J: TRBJ2-7
DNA: TGCAGTGCTAGGTCCCCGTACGAGCAGTACTTC
CDR3: CSARSPYEQYF

D: NA
size: NA
V: TRBV28
J: TRBJ2-3
DNA: TGTGCCACCGCCACAACCTATCCGCAGTATTTT
CDR3: CATATTYPQYF

D: TRBD1
size: NA
V: TRBV30
J: TRBJ1-2
DNA: TGTGCCTGGAGAGTACAGACAGGGGGAGTTGGCTACACCTTC
CDR3: CAWRVQTGGVGYTF

D: NA
size: NA
V: TRBV15
J: TRBJ2-2
DNA: TGTGCCACCAGCAGAGATAAAACAGCCACGAACACCGGGGAGCTGTTTTTT
CDR3: CATSRDKTATNTGELFF

D: NA
size: NA
V: TRBV6-5
J: TRBJ1-3
DNA: TGTGCCAGCAGTTACGTAAACACCATATATTTT
CDR3: CASSYVNTIYF

D: NA
size: NA
V: TRBV5-1
J: TRBJ2-3
DNA: TGCGCCAGCAGCTCGCAATATACGCAGTATTTT
CDR3: CASSSQYTQYF

D: NA
size: NA
V: TRBV27
J: TRBJ2-1
DNA: TGTGCCAGCAAAGGGGGGGGCCTTGTCAATGAGCAGTTCTTC
CDR3: CASKGGGLVNEQFF